This TCR beta chain was obtained from a study of cytomegalovirus exposure and HLA in healthy donors. The primer mix had 60 Vbeta and 13 Jbeta primers. Repertoires were generated with immunoSEQ multiplex PCR, while TCRdb's copy carries only in-frame clones and drops some. The sample contains approximately 140,000 clones, roughly 80% of which appear only once. This CDR3 region has 14 residues. V was pared by 1 base and J by 1 base, with 10 bases between. CDR1 GTSNPN and CDR2 SVGIG come from the germline V gene (reference sequence). The source of this sequence is a woman aged 45 to 65 in good health and CMV-seronegative. The chain combines TRBV30 with TRBJ1-2; D remains ambiguous. Sequenced sample: PBMCs. The CDR3 region is CAWSGQAINYGYTF. In DNA form, the CDR3 reads TGTGCCTGGAGTGGGCAGGCAATTAACTATGGCTACACCTTC.